One sample yielded the 29 T cell receptor beta chains listed below, sequenced in a study of tumor and adjacent non-tumor tissue in lung cancer. TCRbeta libraries were built with three rounds of nested PCR, modified from ARM-PCR. TCRdb ran MiXCR on the multiplex PCR reads and lists one entry per CDR3 protein. Of more than 60,000 distinct CDR3 sequences in the sample, more than 65% were seen once. No cell sorting was done before RNA was extracted from the tissue. This non-tumor lung sample came from over 3 cm beyond the tumor edge. The sample consisted of distant non-tumor lung tissue. These receptors all come from a man between 60 and 75 years old with non-small cell lung cancer.

Comments on this clonotype: Because the CDR3 is missing its conserved closing phenylalanine or tryptophan, this is likely a read error. The chain employs TRBV11-1 and TRBJ2-1; D is uncertain. The CDR3 has 15 residues. V shed 7 bases and J shed 5 bases, with 18 bases lying between them. CDR1 and CDR2 from the germline V gene are SGHAT and FQDESV (reference sequence). The CDR3 region is CASNTARVLDNEQFL. CDR3 in DNA: TGTGCCAGCAACACCGCAAGGGTGTTGGACAATGAGCAGTTCTTG.

In the case of this clonotype: A much larger clonotype is one base distant, so this may be a read error. The V and J genes are TRBV20-1 and TRBJ2-7, with 8 bases that match TRBD2. From germline, CDR1 is DFQATT and CDR2 SNEGSKA (reference sequence). Trimming at V came to 4 bases and at J to 0 bases, leaving 14 bases not matched to a gene. This CDR3 contains 17 residues. The CDR3 region is CSAMGLTGGPSSYEQYF. The CDR3 bases are TGCAGTGCTATGGGACTAACGGGAGGGCCAAGCTCCTACGAGCAGTACTTC.

Comments on this clonotype: Here the CDR3 omits its conserved ending phenylalanine or tryptophan, so a read error is the likely source. The chain is built from TRBV29-1 and TRBJ2-7; D unresolved. This CDR3 comprises 12 residues. Germline CDR1 reads SQVTM; CDR2 reads ANQGSEA. The CDR3 loop reads CSVEKQNYKQYC. DNA for the CDR3: TGCAGCGTTGAAAAACAGAACTACAAGCAGTACTGC.

Notes on this clonotype: A junction end diverges from the germline sequence, so it may reflect a read error. The chain joins TRBV7-8 to TRBJ2-6; 7 nucleotides agree with TRBD1. Germline CDR1 and CDR2: SGHVS and FQNEAQ. The CDR3 consists of 15 residues. As DNA, the CDR3 is TGTGCCAGCAGCACAAGACAGGGACCGGCCAACGTCATGACTTTC. Protein product: CASSTRQGPANVMTF.

Turning to this clonotype: At one end the junction does not follow the germline gene, possibly because of a read error. The chain combines TRBV6-5 with TRBJ1-1; 9 bases are shared with TRBD1. The germline CDR1 and CDR2 sequences are MNHEY and SVGAGI. CDR3 size: 16 residues. CDR3: CASSYSRTGVSTEASF. DNA for the CDR3: TGTGCCAGCAGTTACTCGAGGACAGGGGTGAGCACTGAAGCTTCCTTT.

Note on this clonotype: The final CDR3 position lacks the conserved phenylalanine or tryptophan, pointing to a likely read error. The rearrangement joins TRBV6-1 to TRBJ2-5, with D possibly being TRBD1 or TRBD2 (5 bases each). The germline gives CDR1 MNHNS, CDR2 SASEGT. This CDR3 contains 14 residues. The CDR3 nucleotides are TGTGACAGCAGTGTCACTAGGGGCAGGGAGACCCAGTACTCC. This translates into CDSSVTRGRETQYS.

About this clonotype: With a much larger clone just one base away, this may be a read error. This chain links TRBV30 with TRBJ1-6; possibly TRBD1 for D (5 bases). There are 16 residues in the CDR3. The germline V and J ends were trimmed by 3 bases and 2 bases, with 14 bases remaining between them. The V gene's germline CDR1 is GTSNPN and CDR2 SVGIG (reference sequence). The CDR3 nucleotides are TGTGCCTGGAGCCCGACGGGGGTCACCTATAATTCACCCCTCCACTTT. Translated: CAWSPTGVTYNSPLHF.

A note on this clonotype: A read error may produce the germline difference seen at one junction end. The genes are TRBV11-1 and TRBJ2-7; 7 bases map to TRBD1. This CDR3 comprises 15 residues. Germline CDR1 reads SGHAT; CDR2 reads FQDESV (reference sequence). This chain's CDR3 is CVSSLDQGVRYKQYF. The CDR3 DNA reads TGTGTCAGCAGCTTAGACCAGGGGGTCCGCTACAAGCAGTACTTC.

This sequence joins TRBV20-1 and TRBJ2-3; 9 bases agree with TRBD1. The V gene's germline CDR1 is DFQATT and CDR2 SNEGSKA (reference sequence). J gave up 3 bases and V 5 bases, and 12 bases lay outside the gene matches. This CDR3 has 16 residues. CDR3 DNA: TGCAGTGCTCACAGTCATAGGACAGGGGTTACAGATACGCAGTATTTT. This sequence encodes CSAHSHRTGVTDTQYF.

This clonotype turned up a few times. The chain is built from TRBV29-1 and TRBJ2-5; 7 bases are a match to TRBD2. From germline, CDR1 is SQVTM and CDR2 ANQGSEA. CDR3 length equals 13 residues. The V gene end was trimmed by 2 bases and the J gene end by 4 bases; junction bases not matched to a gene: 4. DNA for the CDR3: TGCAGCGTTGAATCAGTAGCGGGAGAGACCCAGTACTTC. This codes for CSVESVAGETQYF.

J is TRBJ2-5 and V is TRBV29-1; D is perhaps TRBD2 (5 bases). The CDR3 extends over 12 amino acids. Looked up from germline, CDR1 is SQVTM and CDR2 is ANQGSEA. The CDR3 protein is CRVSRGGETWYF. The CDR3 DNA is TGCAGGGTATCCCGGGGTGGGGAGACCTGGTACTTC.

About this clonotype itself: Germline is not matched at one junction end, which may reflect a read error. J is TRBJ2-3 and V is TRBV10-1; D might be TRBD1 (5 bases). In germline, CDR1 is WNHNN, CDR2 SYGVQD (reference sequence). The CDR3 consists of 13 residues. This chain's CDR3 is CVSSDGATDTQYF. The CDR3 nucleotides are TGCGTCAGCAGTGATGGTGCGACAGATACGCAGTACTTT.

On this clonotype itself: Likely a read error: the CDR3 ends without its conserved phenylalanine or tryptophan. V and J are TRBV30 and TRBJ2-1; 7 bases line up with TRBD2. There are 15 residues in the CDR3. Per the germline V gene, CDR1 is GTSNPN and CDR2 is SVGIG (reference sequence). The trim removed 3 bases at V and 12 bases at J, leaving 17 bases unmatched. The CDR3 sequence is CAWSPSMASGAGQFL. The DNA of the CDR3 is TGTGCCTGGAGCCCCTCGATGGCTAGCGGCGCGGGGCAGTTCTTA.

A word on this clonotype: A junction boundary mismatches the germline segment, possibly from a read error. The chain joins TRBV5-6 to TRBJ2-5, with a tentative D call TRBD2 (6 bases). The CDR3 spans 15 residues. Per the germline V gene, CDR1 is SGHDT and CDR2 is YYEEEE. CDR3 nucleotide sequence: TGTGTCAGCAGCCTCATGGGAGGTTACCAAGAGACCCAGTACTTC. Protein sequence: CVSSLMGGYQETQYF.

Remarks on this clonotype: Just one base apart from a much larger clone, this may be a read error. V is TRBV20-1 and J is TRBJ2-1, with 9 positions matching TRBD2. There are 14 residues in the CDR3. Germline lookup yields CDR1 DFQATT and CDR2 SNEGSKA (reference sequence). The V segment lost 6 bases and the J segment 7 bases; nucleotides outside the gene matches: 10. In DNA form, the CDR3 reads TGCAGTGCAAACCCCGGGACTAGCATAAATGAGCAGTTCTTC. Protein sequence: CSANPGTSINEQFF.

To note about this clonotype: The junction departs from germline at one end; a sequencing error may be responsible. This chain joins TRBV29-1 and TRBJ1-1, with TRBD1 matching over 9 bases. The CDR3 sequence is 13 residues long. From germline, CDR1 is SQVTM and CDR2 ANQGSEA. The CDR3 DNA sequence: TGCAGCGGGGGACAGGGACTGAACACTGAGGCTTCCTTT. The encoded protein is CSGGQGLNTEASF. Looking up the rest from reference TRBV29-1 and TRBJ1-1 gives the full variable domain: SAVISQKPSRDICQRGTSLTIQCQVDSQVTMMFWYRQQPGQSLTLIATANQGSEATYESGFVIDKFPISRPNLTFSTLTVSNMSPEDSSIYLCSGGQGLNTEASFGQGTRLTVV.

The table lists this clonotype with a few counts. A much larger clone lies one base from this, so it may be a read error. Without the conserved terminal phenylalanine or tryptophan, this CDR3 likely stems from a read error. J is TRBJ2-7 and V is TRBV6-6; D remains ambiguous. This CDR3 region has 14 residues. CDR1 is MNHNY and CDR2 is SVGAGI in the germline V gene (reference sequence). Trimming shortened V by 2 bases and J by 5 bases, and 13 bases separated the two germline ends. CDR3 in amino acids: CASSYGVPPNEQYS. CDR3 sequence (DNA): TGTGCCAGCAGTTACGGGGTTCCCCCTAACGAGCAGTACTCC.

For this clonotype: A junction boundary mismatches the germline segment, possibly from a read error. The chain is built from TRBV4-1 and TRBJ2-1; 8 bases line up with TRBD2. Germline loops: CDR1 MGHRA, CDR2 YSYEKL. The CDR3 sequence is 18 residues long. The CDR3 spells CACNQGWREVGSYNDQFF. CDR3 in DNA: TGCGCCTGCAACCAAGGCTGGCGGGAGGTCGGCTCCTACAATGATCAGTTCTTC.

Comment on this clonotype: Since a much larger clone is just one base distant, this may be a read error. The rearrangement joins TRBV6-4 to TRBJ2-3, with 7 bases identical to TRBD1. The germline V gene encodes CDR1 MRHNA and CDR2 SNTAGT. This CDR3 region has 16 residues. The CDR3 DNA is TGTGTCAGCAGTGACTCGGAGACAGGGAACACAGATACGCAGTATTTT. Protein product: CVSSDSETGNTDTQYF.

About this clonotype itself: The junction differs from germline at one of its ends, possibly a read error. The rearrangement joins TRBV7-9 to TRBJ2-1; perhaps TRBD2 as D (6 bases). Per germline, CDR1 SEHNR and CDR2 FQNEAQ (reference sequence). This CDR3 contains 18 residues. The CDR3 nucleotides read TGTACCAGCAGCTTAGCGTTTGGGGAAGCGGGCGGGTTGGTTGATCAGTTCTTC. Its translation is CTSSLAFGEAGGLVDQFF.

This rearrangement joins TRBV6-1 to TRBJ2-7, with D perhaps TRBD2 (6 bases). Germline lookup yields CDR1 MNHNS and CDR2 SASEGT. V was trimmed by 7 bases and J by 13 bases, leaving 20 bases between them. The CDR3 is 12 amino acids. DNA for the CDR3: TGTGCCAGCAATATAGGATCCGGAGGGCACTACTTC. Translated, it gives CASNIGSGGHYF.

On this clonotype itself: At one of its ends the junction is not consistent with the germline gene, which may arise from a read error. The chain combines TRBV14 with TRBJ2-1, with D possibly TRBD2 on 5 matching bases. The germline gives CDR1 SGHDN, CDR2 FVKESK. The CDR3 consists of 15 residues. The CDR3 region has the DNA TGTGCCAGCAGCCAAGCTAACGGGAATGGAAATGAACAGTTCTTC. Translated: CASSQANGNGNEQFF.

A word on this clonotype: The conserved phenylalanine or tryptophan is not found at the CDR3 terminus, so this likely reflects a read error. This chain joins TRBV15 and TRBJ1-1, with TRBD1 matching over 9 bases. This CDR3 is built from 17 residues. Germline values: CDR1 LNHNV, CDR2 YYDKDF (reference sequence). The CDR3 spells CTTSPRRTGATNTEAFI. The CDR3 nucleotides are TGTACCACCAGCCCGCGGCGGACAGGGGCCACGAACACTGAAGCTTTCATT.

Turning to this clonotype: A single base separates this from a much larger clone, so it may be a read error. The chain is built from TRBV7-9 and TRBJ2-7, with D hard to call. This CDR3 is built from 13 residues. The germline V and J ends were trimmed by 8 bases and 6 bases, with 17 bases remaining between them. CDR1 is SEHNR and CDR2 is FQNEAQ in the germline V gene (reference sequence). The CDR3 DNA reads as TGTGCCAGCGGCTCGGTCGGGTTTCGCGAGCAGTACTTC. Amino acid sequence: CASGSVGFREQYF.

V is TRBV28 and J is TRBJ2-1; TRBD2 might be the D (6 bases). The CDR3 runs 17 residues. Deletions cut 3 bases from V and 11 bases from J, with 26 bases between. Germline CDR1 reads MDHEN; CDR2 reads SYDVKM. CDR3 DNA sequence: TGTGCCAGCAGTTTCCCCCCTAGGGAGGTTGGGTCCGGTAAGCAGTTCTTC. Amino acid sequence: CASSFPPREVGSGKQFF.

The chain couples TRBV6-1 to TRBJ1-5, with D perhaps matching TRBD1 (5 bases). Germline lookup yields CDR1 MNHNS and CDR2 SASEGT. The CDR3 is 15 amino acids. As DNA, the CDR3 is TGTGTCAGTAGCTCAGAGCAGGGACTTAATCAGCCCCAGCATTTT. Translating gives CVSSSEQGLNQPQHF.

This CDR3 reads CASRDLLNQYF. CDR3 nucleotide sequence: TGTGCCAGCAGAGACTTGTTGAACCAGTACTTC. J is TRBJ2-5 and V is TRBV6-5; D unresolved. This CDR3 is built from 11 residues. CDR1 is MNHEY and CDR2 is SVGAGI in the germline V gene. V lost 6 bases and J 10 bases, leaving 12 bases between the germline ends.

Remarks on this clonotype: A much larger clone lies one base from this, so it may be a read error. Likely a read error: the CDR3 ends without its conserved phenylalanine or tryptophan. The CDR3 DNA reads as TGTGCCAGCAGCTTTAGCGGTACCACAGATACGCAGTATCTT. Its protein is CASSFSGTTDTQYL. The chain couples TRBV5-4 to TRBJ2-3, with TRBD2 as a possible D gene (6 bases). Germline V gene sequence: CDR1 SGHNT, CDR2 YYREEE (reference sequence). The CDR3 length is 14 residues. V lost 2 bases, J lost 2 bases, and 9 bases lay in between.

With regard to this clonotype: A clone one base away is much larger, so this may be a read error. The rearrangement links TRBV11-2 to TRBJ2-1, with a possible D match to TRBD2 (5 bases). CDR3 length: 16 residues. CDR1 and CDR2 (germline): SGHAT, FQNNGV. The CDR3 here is CVSSLDRPSWANEQFF. CDR3 in DNA: TGTGTCAGCAGCTTAGATCGGCCTAGCTGGGCCAATGAGCAGTTCTTC.